The TCR beta chain described here comes from a study of shared clonotypes between healthy human individuals. The overall study: Donor composition was a couple of women and a few men, aged 18 to 49.

The germline V gene has CDR1 KGHSH and CDR2 LQKENI. V was clipped by 3 bases and J by 3 bases; unmatched bases: 8. The CDR3 loop spans 16 amino acids. For each subset, genomic DNA was distributed in equal portions over several immunoSEQ plates. Tens of thousands of T cell genomes, or approximately 280 ng DNA, went into unsorted PBMC replicate PCRs. The table came from immunoSEQ multiplex PCR; TCRdb's copy has only in-frame clones and leaves some out. This sample has about 500,000 clones, with approximately 80% found just once. The donors were all Caucasian adults (living in Nashville, Tennessee). This chain joins TRBV18 and TRBJ2-5, with TRBD1 matching over 9 bases. The receptor was derived from a woman between 35 and 50 years old in good health. Some clones in this sample may be carry-over from other donors' samples. The source material was PBMCs. The CDR3 coding sequence is TGTGCCAGCTCACCTAATCGGGACAGGGCCAAAGAGACCCAGTACTTC. Translating it yields CASSPNRDRAKETQYF. Filled out from reference TRBV18 and TRBJ2-5, the complete variable domain reads NAGVMQNPRHLVRRRGQEARLRCSPMKGHSHVYWYRQLPEEGLKFMVYLQKENIIDESGMPKERFSAEFPKEGPSILRIQQVVRGDSAAYFCASSPNRDRAKETQYFGPGTRLLVL.